Sequencing of this T cell receptor (beta chain) was carried out in a study of glioma-infiltrating T cells after dendritic cell vaccination. Study at large: Monocyte-derived dendritic cells, cultured approximately 7 days with IL-4 and GM-CSF, were pulsed with autologous tumor lysate.

CDR3 length: 16 residues. The germline V gene has CDR1 GTSNPN and CDR2 SVGIG (reference sequence). V lost 0 bases and J 6 bases, leaving 17 bases between the germline ends. Clones were sequenced by immunoSEQ multiplex PCR, and TCRdb holds only the in-frame ones, with some missing. The sample lists about 73,000 clones, roughly four fifths occurring once. This clone was observed a single time. J is TRBJ1-4 and V is TRBV30; D possibly corresponds to TRBD1 (6 bases). This clonotype originated in a human donor with glioblastoma. Material: blood, obtained before dendritic cell vaccination. The CDR3 here is CAWSVDFGQGYEKLFF. In nucleotides, the CDR3 is TGTGCCTGGAGTGTAGATTTTGGGCAGGGGTATGAAAAACTGTTTTTT.